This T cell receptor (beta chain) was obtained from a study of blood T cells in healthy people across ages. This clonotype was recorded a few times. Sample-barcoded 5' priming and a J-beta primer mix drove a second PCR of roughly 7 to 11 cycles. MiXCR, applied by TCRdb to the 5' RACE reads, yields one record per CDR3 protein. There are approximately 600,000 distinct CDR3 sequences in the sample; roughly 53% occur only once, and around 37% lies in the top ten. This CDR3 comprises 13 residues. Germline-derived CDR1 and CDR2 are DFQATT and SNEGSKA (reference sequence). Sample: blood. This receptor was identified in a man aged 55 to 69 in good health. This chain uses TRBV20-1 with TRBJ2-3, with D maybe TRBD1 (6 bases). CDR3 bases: TGCAGCATACAGGGCCCTGGCACAGATACGCAGTATTTT. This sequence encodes CSIQGPGTDTQYF.